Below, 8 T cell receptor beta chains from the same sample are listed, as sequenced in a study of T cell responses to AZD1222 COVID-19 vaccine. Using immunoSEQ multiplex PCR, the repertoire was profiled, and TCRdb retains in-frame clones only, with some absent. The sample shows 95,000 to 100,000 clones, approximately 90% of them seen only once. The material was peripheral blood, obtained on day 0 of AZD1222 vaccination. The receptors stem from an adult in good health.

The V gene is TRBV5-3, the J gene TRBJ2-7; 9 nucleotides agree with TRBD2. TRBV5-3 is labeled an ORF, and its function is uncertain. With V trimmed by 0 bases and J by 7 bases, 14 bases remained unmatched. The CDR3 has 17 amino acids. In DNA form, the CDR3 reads TGTGCCAGAAGCTTGGTACCAAGCGGGGGGTCGACTTGGGAGCAGTACTTC. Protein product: CARSLVPSGGSTWEQYF.

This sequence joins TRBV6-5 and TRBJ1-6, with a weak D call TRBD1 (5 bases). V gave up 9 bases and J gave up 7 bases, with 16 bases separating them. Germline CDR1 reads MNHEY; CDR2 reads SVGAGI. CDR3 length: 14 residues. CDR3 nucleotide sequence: TGTGCCAGTCGCCCAGGGTTTCCCAATTCACCCCTCCACTTT. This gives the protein CASRPGFPNSPLHF.

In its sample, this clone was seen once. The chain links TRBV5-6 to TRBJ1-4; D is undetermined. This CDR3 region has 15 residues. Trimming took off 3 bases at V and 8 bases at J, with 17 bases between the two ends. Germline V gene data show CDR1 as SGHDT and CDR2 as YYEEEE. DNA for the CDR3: TGTGCCAGCAGCTCTTACCGGGGTCAGGAGGAAAAACTGTTTTTT. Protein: CASSSYRGQEEKLFF.

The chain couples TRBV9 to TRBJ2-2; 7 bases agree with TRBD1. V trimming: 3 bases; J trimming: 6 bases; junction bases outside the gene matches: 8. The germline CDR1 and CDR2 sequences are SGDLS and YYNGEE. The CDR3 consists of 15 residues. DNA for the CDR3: TGTGCCAGCAGCGCGCGACAGGGAAGGGCCGGGGAGCTGTTTTTT. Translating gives CASSARQGRAGELFF.

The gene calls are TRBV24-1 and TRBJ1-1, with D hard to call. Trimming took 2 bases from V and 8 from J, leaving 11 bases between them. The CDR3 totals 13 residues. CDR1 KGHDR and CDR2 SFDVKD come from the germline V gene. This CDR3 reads CATSDSAEEEAFF. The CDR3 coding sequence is TGTGCCACCAGTGATTCGGCAGAGGAGGAAGCTTTCTTT.

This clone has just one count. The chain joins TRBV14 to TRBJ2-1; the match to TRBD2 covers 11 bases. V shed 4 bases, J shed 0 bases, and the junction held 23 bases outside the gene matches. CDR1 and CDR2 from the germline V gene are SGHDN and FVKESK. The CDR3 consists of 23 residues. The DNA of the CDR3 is TGTGCCAGCAGCCCGCGCGCCCTAACTAGCGGGGGAGCCATCCCAAGCTCCTACAATGAGCAGTTCTTC. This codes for CASSPRALTSGGAIPSSYNEQFF.

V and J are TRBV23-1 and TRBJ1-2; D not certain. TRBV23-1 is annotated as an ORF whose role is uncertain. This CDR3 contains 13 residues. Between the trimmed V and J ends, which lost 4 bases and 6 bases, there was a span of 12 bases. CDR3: CASSPPAVDGYTF. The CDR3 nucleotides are TGCGCCAGCAGTCCTCCGGCGGTAGATGGCTACACCTTC.

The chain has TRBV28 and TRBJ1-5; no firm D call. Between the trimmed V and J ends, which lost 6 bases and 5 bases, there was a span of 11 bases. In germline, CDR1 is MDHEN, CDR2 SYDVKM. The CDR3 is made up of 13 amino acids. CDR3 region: CASRAGSDQPQHF. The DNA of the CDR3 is TGTGCCAGCAGAGCGGGTTCAGATCAGCCCCAGCATTTT.